Each of the 31 T cell receptor beta chains below was sequenced from the same sample in a study of cytomegalovirus exposure and HLA in healthy donors. 13 Jbeta primers and 60 Vbeta primers were used for the PCR. Profiled with immunoSEQ multiplex PCR; TCRdb holds only in-frame clones, not every one. This table holds about 150,000 clones, roughly 80% found once. Material: PBMCs. Every receptor here comes from a man between 18 and 29 years old in good health and CMV-seropositive.

This clone was counted once. The CDR3 DNA reads as TGTGCCAGCGGACGACAGGAGAGCACAGATACGCAGTATTTT. Translation: CASGRQESTDTQYF. V and J are TRBV18 and TRBJ2-3, with a weak D call TRBD1 (6 bases). The V end was cut by 8 bases, the J end by 0 bases, with 12 bases between. The CDR3 loop spans 14 amino acids. Per germline, CDR1 KGHSH and CDR2 LQKENI.

The V and J genes are TRBV30 and TRBJ2-7; 7 bases fit TRBD2. V shed 3 bases and J 2 bases; nucleotides not matched to a gene: 4. CDR3 length: 13 amino acids. The germline V gene encodes CDR1 GTSNPN and CDR2 SVGIG (reference sequence). The CDR3 loop reads CAWRAGETYEQYF. In DNA, the CDR3 is TGTGCCTGGAGGGCGGGGGAAACCTACGAGCAGTACTTC.

The table lists this clone with a count of one. The chain has TRBV28 and TRBJ1-2; D may be TRBD1 (5 bases). Germline loops: CDR1 MDHEN, CDR2 SYDVKM. Trimming stripped 6 bases from V and 8 bases from J, with 28 bases between. The CDR3 has 17 amino acids. CDR3 region: CASSLEVGQAEIGGYTF. The CDR3 DNA reads TGTGCCAGCAGCCTCGAAGTGGGGCAGGCGGAGATAGGCGGCTACACCTTC.

This chain uses TRBV2 with TRBJ1-2; TRBD1 agrees at 9 bases. V lost 6 bases, J lost 6 bases, and 8 bases stayed unmatched. Per germline, CDR1 SNHLY and CDR2 FYNNEI. This CDR3 contains 14 residues. Here the CDR3 DNA reads TGTGCCAGCAGGGTACAGGGGGCAGGGGATGGCTACACCTTC. It yields the protein CASRVQGAGDGYTF.

The gene calls are TRBV15 and TRBJ2-7; 13 bases align to TRBD2. This CDR3 has 17 amino acids. V shed 1 base and J 1 base; nucleotides not matched to a gene: 4. Germline CDR1 reads LNHNV; CDR2 reads YYDKDF (reference sequence). The CDR3 here is CATSRVETSGRSYEQYF. In DNA, the CDR3 is TGTGCCACCAGCAGAGTCGAGACTAGCGGGAGGTCCTACGAGCAGTACTTC.

The chain carries TRBV4-1 and TRBJ2-1, with TRBD2 matching 12 bases. The CDR3 covers 14 residues. CDR1 and CDR2 (germline): MGHRA, YSYEKL. The J segment lost 6 bases and the V segment lost 6 bases, leaving 3 bases of the junction unmatched. The CDR3 sequence: CASRRLAGVNEQFF. In DNA form, the CDR3 reads TGCGCCAGCAGGAGACTAGCGGGAGTCAATGAGCAGTTCTTC.

The rearrangement links TRBV7-6 to TRBJ1-1; TRBD1 agrees at 7 bases. The germline V gene encodes CDR1 SGHVS and CDR2 FNYEAQ. The CDR3 totals 15 residues. Losses at the gene ends were 1 base for V and 0 bases for J; bases not matched to a gene: 2. The CDR3 is CASSLGTGLNTEAFF. DNA of the CDR3: TGTGCCAGCAGCTTAGGGACAGGACTGAACACTGAAGCTTTCTTT. Complete variable domain (other parts from reference TRBV7-6 and TRBJ1-1): GAGVSQSPRYKVTKRGQDVALRCDPISGHVSLYWYRQALGQGPEFLTYFNYEAQQDKSGLPNDRFSAERPEGSISTLTIQRTEQRDSAMYRCASSLGTGLNTEAFFGQGTRLTVV.

This clone was counted between two and nine times. The chain employs TRBV5-1 and TRBJ1-1; 10 bases align to TRBD1. Germline loops: CDR1 SGHRS, CDR2 YFSETQ. This CDR3 is built from 16 residues. V shed 7 bases and J 0 bases; nucleotides not matched to a gene: 9. DNA of the CDR3: TGCGCCAGCCACACCGGGACAGGGGCCCTGAACACTGAAGCTTTCTTT. Encoded protein: CASHTGTGALNTEAFF. The variable domain in full, with the rest retrieved from reference TRBV5-1 and TRBJ1-1, is KAGVTQTPRYLIKTRGQQVTLSCSPISGHRSVSWYQQTPGQGLQFLFEYFSETQRNKGNFPGRFSGRQFSNSRSEMNVSTLELGDSALYLCASHTGTGALNTEAFFGQGTRLTVV.

By proportion, this clone is hyperexpanded. This chain joins TRBV13 and TRBJ2-7; 10 bases align to TRBD1. J lost 6 bases, V lost 0 bases, and 11 bases had no gene match. From germline, CDR1 is PRHDT and CDR2 FYEKMQ (reference sequence). The CDR3 spans 17 residues. The CDR3 here is CASSLGLLGQGSFEQYF. Here the CDR3 DNA reads TGTGCCAGCAGCTTAGGGCTACTGGGACAGGGGTCGTTCGAGCAGTACTTC.

The chain is built from TRBV5-1 and TRBJ2-1; D gene uncertain. Deletions cut 5 bases from V and 3 bases from J, with 12 bases between. The germline gives CDR1 SGHRS, CDR2 YFSETQ. The CDR3 is 14 residues long. CDR3 nucleotides: TGCGCCAGCAGGAACGACCCAGGCTACAATGAGCAGTTCTTC. This gives the protein CASRNDPGYNEQFF.

The genes are TRBV5-1 and TRBJ2-1, with 7 bases fitting TRBD2. V shed 6 bases and J 1 base; nucleotides not matched to a gene: 7. There are 15 residues in the CDR3. CDR1 is SGHRS and CDR2 is YFSETQ in the germline V gene. The CDR3 loop is CASTREAGSYNEQFF. CDR3 DNA: TGCGCCAGCACCCGGGAGGCAGGTTCCTACAATGAGCAGTTCTTC.

The rearrangement uses TRBV28 and TRBJ2-5; no clear D gene. CDR3 length: 15 residues. Germline CDR1 MDHEN, CDR2 SYDVKM. V lost 9 bases and J 6 bases, leaving 23 bases between the germline ends. The CDR3 here is CASRPLLGGAQTQYF. CDR3 DNA sequence: TGTGCCAGTCGGCCCCTGTTAGGCGGTGCGCAGACCCAGTACTTC.

The chain couples TRBV11-1 to TRBJ2-4; D possibly corresponds to TRBD1 (6 bases). The germline CDR1 and CDR2 sequences are SGHAT and FQDESV (reference sequence). The CDR3 runs 13 residues. V gave up 3 bases and J gave up 8 bases, with 11 bases separating them. DNA of the CDR3: TGTGCCAGCAGCTTGAGAAACAGGGACATTCAGTACTTC. Residues: CASSLRNRDIQYF.

Concerning this clone itself: The junction differs from germline at one of its ends, possibly a read error. The chain uses TRBV6-1 and TRBJ1-2; a possible D gene is TRBD1 (5 bases). CDR1 is MNHNS, CDR2 SASEGT, per germline. The CDR3 length is 11 residues. This CDR3 is CASSDILRVSF. DNA for the CDR3: TGTGCCAGCAGTGACATTCTCAGGGTGTCCTTC.

The chain employs TRBV29-1 and TRBJ2-5; 10 bases align to TRBD2. TRBJ2-7 explains the end of the DNA better; the J call may be wrong. CDR1 and CDR2 (germline): SQVTM, ANQGSEA. There are 15 residues in the CDR3. The CDR3 region has the DNA TGCAGCATTAAGCGCCTAGCGGGAGAGGCGGGCGAGCAGTACTTC. It yields the protein CSIKRLAGEAGEQYF.

The genes are TRBV2 and TRBJ2-1, with 7 bases fitting TRBD1. V was clipped by 5 bases and J by 2 bases; unmatched bases: 6. The germline V gene has CDR1 SNHLY and CDR2 FYNNEI. CDR3 length: 15 residues. The CDR3 here is CASSLLQGTYNEQFF. In DNA form, the CDR3 reads TGTGCCAGCAGTTTATTACAGGGGACCTACAATGAGCAGTTCTTC. Looking up the rest from reference TRBV2 and TRBJ2-1 gives the full variable domain: EPEVTQTPSHQVTQMGQEVILRCVPISNHLYFYWYRQILGQKVEFLVSFYNNEISEKSEIFDDQFSVERPDGSNFTLKIRSTKLEDSAMYFCASSLLQGTYNEQFFGPGTRLTVL.

The J gene is TRBJ2-2, the V gene TRBV5-1, with D possibly being TRBD1 (6 bases). V was clipped by 4 bases and J by 1 base, with 8 bases between them. The CDR3 runs to 14 residues. Germline assignment: CDR1 SGHRS and CDR2 YFSETQ. The DNA for the CDR3 is TGCGCCAGCAGCCGGGGACAGAACACCGGGGAGCTGTTTTTT. This codes for CASSRGQNTGELFF.

The J gene is TRBJ2-6, the V gene TRBV5-1; 9 nucleotides match TRBD2. Germline CDR1 and CDR2: SGHRS and YFSETQ. The CDR3 runs to 19 residues. V lost 3 bases, J lost 2 bases, and 12 bases stayed unmatched. The CDR3 region has the DNA TGCGCCAGCAGCTACGCAAGGGGACTAGCCCTACCTGGGGCCAACGTCCTGACTTTC. Residues: CASSYARGLALPGANVLTF.

The V and J genes are TRBV7-3 and TRBJ1-1, with no clear D. CDR1 is SGHTA, CDR2 FQGTGA, per germline. This CDR3 is 13 amino acids long. V was pared by 5 bases and J by 3 bases, with 10 bases between. CDR3 coding DNA: TGTGCCAGCAGCCGGGTGGGAGACACTGAAGCTTTCTTT. Translated, it gives CASSRVGDTEAFF.

The rearrangement uses TRBV5-1 and TRBJ1-4, with 10 nucleotides matching TRBD1. CDR3 length: 17 amino acids. Losses at the gene ends were 0 bases for V and 5 bases for J; bases not matched to a gene: 7. Per the germline V gene, CDR1 is SGHRS and CDR2 is YFSETQ. CDR3 DNA: TGCGCCAGCAGCTTGGGGGCTAAGACAGGGGGCAATGAAAAACTGTTTTTT. It specifies CASSLGAKTGGNEKLFF.

The V gene is TRBV18, the J gene TRBJ1-5; D is uncertain. Germline assignment: CDR1 KGHSH and CDR2 LQKENI. CDR3 length: 17 residues. Trimming pared 6 bases from V and 5 bases from J, leaving 23 bases between. The CDR3 reads CASSTSNGLNGDQPQHF. The CDR3 DNA follows: TGTGCCAGCTCTACTTCCAACGGACTTAATGGGGATCAGCCCCAGCATTTT. Together with reference TRBV18 and TRBJ1-5, the CDR3 gives the full variable domain: NAGVMQNPRHLVRRRGQEARLRCSPMKGHSHVYWYRQLPEEGLKFMVYLQKENIIDESGMPKERFSAEFPKEGPSILRIQQVVRGDSAAYFCASSTSNGLNGDQPQHFGDGTRLSIL.

The chain recombines TRBV7-8 with TRBJ2-7; TRBD2 aligns across 13 bases. The CDR3 totals 16 residues. V was clipped by 4 bases and J by 4 bases; unmatched bases: 7. The germline V gene has CDR1 SGHVS and CDR2 FQNEAQ. As DNA, the CDR3 is TGTGCCAGCAGCTCCGAAGGACTAGCGGGAGTGTACGAGCAGTACTTC. Translation gives CASSSEGLAGVYEQYF.

This sequence joins TRBV6-1 and TRBJ1-2, with 9 bases aligning to TRBD1. The CDR3 sequence is 13 residues long. Trimming cost V 4 bases and J 5 bases; bases outside gene matches: 2. Looked up from germline, CDR1 is MNHNS and CDR2 is SASEGT. CDR3 sequence reads: CASSVQGAYGYTF. The CDR3, as DNA: TGTGCCAGCAGTGTACAGGGGGCATATGGCTACACCTTC.

This chain links TRBV7-9 with TRBJ2-5; TRBD2 is a possible D gene (5 bases). Looked up from germline, CDR1 is SEHNR and CDR2 is FQNEAQ (reference sequence). The V end lost 5 bases, the J end lost 5 bases, and 15 bases lay between the germline ends. The CDR3 is made up of 14 amino acids. CDR3 in amino acids: CASSPDWSRETQYF. The CDR3 bases are TGTGCCAGCAGCCCGGACTGGAGTCGGGAGACCCAGTACTTC.

V and J are TRBV28 and TRBJ1-4; possibly TRBD1 for D (5 bases). The CDR3 is made up of 14 amino acids. The V end was cut by 6 bases, the J end by 8 bases, with 16 bases between. Germline CDR1 and CDR2: MDHEN and SYDVKM. Here the CDR3 DNA reads TGTGCCAGCAGCCGCCCGGACAAATTAGAAAAACTGTTTTTT. Its protein is CASSRPDKLEKLFF. Combining the CDR3 with reference TRBV28 and TRBJ1-4 gives the whole variable domain DVKVTQSSRYLVKRTGEKVFLECVQDMDHENMFWYRQDPGLGLRLIYFSYDVKMKEKGDIPEGYSVSREKKERFSLILESASTNQTSMYLCASSRPDKLEKLFFGSGTQLSVL.

This chain joins TRBV11-2 and TRBJ2-7, with 10 bases lining up with TRBD1. The CDR3 runs to 12 residues. Germline CDR1 reads SGHAT; CDR2 reads FQNNGV. Losses at the gene ends were 8 bases for V and 3 bases for J; bases not matched to a gene: 1. The CDR3 here is CASGDRGYEQYF. The CDR3 region has the DNA TGTGCCAGCGGGGACAGGGGCTACGAGCAGTACTTC.

The chain couples TRBV7-3 to TRBJ2-3; 7 positions match TRBD1. Germline assignment: CDR1 SGHTA and CDR2 FQGTGA. The CDR3 has 15 residues. The trim removed 5 bases at V and 0 bases at J, leaving 5 bases unmatched. The CDR3 DNA is TGTGCCAGCAGCCCCGGGACAGCCAGCACAGATACGCAGTATTTT. Translation: CASSPGTASTDTQYF.

The chain employs TRBV6-1 and TRBJ1-1; 7 positions match TRBD1. The J segment lost 6 bases and the V segment lost 1 base, leaving 8 bases of the junction unmatched. CDR3 size: 15 residues. CDR1 and CDR2 from the germline V gene are MNHNS and SASEGT. CDR3 region: CASSEGTGVRPEAFF. As DNA, the CDR3 is TGTGCCAGCAGTGAAGGAACAGGGGTGAGGCCTGAAGCTTTCTTT.

This clone was found a few times. The chain uses TRBV28 and TRBJ1-1; D call uncertain. Germline V lookup: CDR1 MDHEN, CDR2 SYDVKM. V lost 4 bases and J 1 base, leaving 10 bases between the germline ends. The CDR3 runs to 14 residues. CDR3 nucleotide sequence: TGTGCCAGCAGTTCGCCGGGAACGAACACTGAAGCTTTCTTT. The encoded protein is CASSSPGTNTEAFF.

This chain joins TRBV5-1 and TRBJ2-7; TRBD2 might be the D (6 bases). Trimming shortened V by 6 bases and J by 0 bases, and 19 bases separated the two germline ends. Germline-derived CDR1 and CDR2 are SGHRS and YFSETQ. This CDR3 spans 16 amino acids. CDR3 sequence: CASNLGVADFSYEQYF. CDR3 DNA sequence: TGCGCCAGCAACCTAGGGGTAGCGGACTTCTCCTACGAGCAGTACTTC.

The rearrangement uses TRBV6-1 and TRBJ2-5, with 8 bases matching TRBD2. CDR1 is MNHNS, CDR2 SASEGT, per germline. The trim removed 6 bases at V and 3 bases at J, leaving 3 bases unmatched. The CDR3 has 13 residues. The CDR3 coding sequence is TGTGCCAGCAGCAAAGCGGGGGAAGAGACCCAGTACTTC. This encodes CASSKAGEETQYF.